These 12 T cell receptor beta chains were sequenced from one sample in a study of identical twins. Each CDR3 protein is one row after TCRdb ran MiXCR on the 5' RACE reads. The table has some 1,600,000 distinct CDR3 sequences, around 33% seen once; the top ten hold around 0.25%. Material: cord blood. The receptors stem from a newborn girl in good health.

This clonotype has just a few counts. The CDR3 DNA follows: TGTGCCAGCAGCGATCAACATTGGGGACAGGGGGAAGCTTTCTTT. It encodes CASSDQHWGQGEAFF. This sequence joins TRBV2 and TRBJ1-1; 10 nucleotides match TRBD1. The CDR3 is 15 amino acids. Germline loops: CDR1 SNHLY, CDR2 FYNNEI. V shed 6 bases and J 8 bases; nucleotides not matched to a gene: 12. The full variable domain, completed using reference TRBV2 and TRBJ1-1, is EPEVTQTPSHQVTQMGQEVILRCVPISNHLYFYWYRQILGQKVEFLVSFYNNEISEKSEIFDDQFSVERPDGSNFTLKIRSTKLEDSAMYFCASSDQHWGQGEAFFGQGTRLTVV.

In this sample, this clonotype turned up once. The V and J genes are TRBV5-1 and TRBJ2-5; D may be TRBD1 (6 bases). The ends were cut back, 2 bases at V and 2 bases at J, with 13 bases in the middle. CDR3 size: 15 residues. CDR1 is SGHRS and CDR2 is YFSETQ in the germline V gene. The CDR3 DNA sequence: TGCGCCAGCAGCTTCCAGGGGCTAGGGCAAGAGACCCAGTACTTC. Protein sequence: CASSFQGLGQETQYF.

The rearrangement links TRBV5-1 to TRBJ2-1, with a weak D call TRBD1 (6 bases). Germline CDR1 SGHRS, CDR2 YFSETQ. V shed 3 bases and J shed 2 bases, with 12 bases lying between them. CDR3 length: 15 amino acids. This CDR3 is CASSYSEGAYNEQFF. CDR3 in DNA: TGCGCCAGCAGCTATAGCGAGGGGGCCTACAATGAGCAGTTCTTC.

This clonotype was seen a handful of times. In nucleotides, the CDR3 is TGTGCCAGCAGCTTAGGGACTAGTGACACCGGGGAGCTGTTTTTT. The encoded protein is CASSLGTSDTGELFF. This chain joins TRBV7-2 and TRBJ2-2; TRBD2 matches 7 bases. The junction had 2 bases not matched to a gene; V was cut back by 1 base and J by 3 bases. Looked up from germline, CDR1 is SGHTA and CDR2 is FQGNSA. The CDR3 has 15 residues. The full variable domain, completed using reference TRBV7-2 and TRBJ2-2, is GAGVSQSPSNKVTEKGKDVELRCDPISGHTALYWYRQSLGQGLEFLIYFQGNSAPDKSGLPSDRFSAERTGGSVSTLTIQRTQQEDSAVYLCASSLGTSDTGELFFGEGSRLTVL.

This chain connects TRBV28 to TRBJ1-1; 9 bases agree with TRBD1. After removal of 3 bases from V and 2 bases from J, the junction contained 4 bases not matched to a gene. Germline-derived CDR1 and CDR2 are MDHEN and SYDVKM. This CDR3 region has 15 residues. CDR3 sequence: CASSFPTGGNTEAFF. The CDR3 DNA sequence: TGTGCCAGCAGTTTCCCGACAGGGGGAAACACTGAAGCTTTCTTT.

Here the CDR3 reads CATSDRDSPTDTQYF. CDR3 nucleotides: TGTGCCACCAGTGACCGGGACAGTCCCACAGATACGCAGTATTTT. The chain recombines TRBV24-1 with TRBJ2-3, with 7 bases matching TRBD1. CDR3 size: 15 residues. V shed 4 bases, J shed 2 bases, and the junction held 5 bases outside the gene matches. Germline loops: CDR1 KGHDR, CDR2 SFDVKD.

CDR3 bases: TGTGCCAGCAGCGGCGGGGACGGCGGTACGCAGTATTTT. Translated, it gives CASSGGDGGTQYF. This chain connects TRBV9 to TRBJ2-3, with D perhaps matching TRBD2 (6 bases). This CDR3 region has 13 residues. The germline V gene encodes CDR1 SGDLS and CDR2 YYNGEE. V was clipped by 3 bases and J by 8 bases, with 13 bases between them.

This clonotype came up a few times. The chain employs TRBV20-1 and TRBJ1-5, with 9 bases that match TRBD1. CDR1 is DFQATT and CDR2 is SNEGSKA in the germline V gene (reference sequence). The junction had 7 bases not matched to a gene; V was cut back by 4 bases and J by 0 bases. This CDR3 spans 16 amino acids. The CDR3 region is CSAIRTGEYSNQPQHF. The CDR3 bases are TGCAGTGCTATACGGACAGGGGAGTATAGCAATCAGCCCCAGCATTTT.

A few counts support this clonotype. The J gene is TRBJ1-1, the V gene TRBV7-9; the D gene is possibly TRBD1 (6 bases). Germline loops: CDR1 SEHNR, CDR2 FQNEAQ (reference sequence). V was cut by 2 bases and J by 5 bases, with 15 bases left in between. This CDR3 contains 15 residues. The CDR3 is CASSLSYRGPTEAFF. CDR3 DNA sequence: TGTGCCAGCAGCTTAAGTTATCGGGGGCCAACTGAAGCTTTCTTT.

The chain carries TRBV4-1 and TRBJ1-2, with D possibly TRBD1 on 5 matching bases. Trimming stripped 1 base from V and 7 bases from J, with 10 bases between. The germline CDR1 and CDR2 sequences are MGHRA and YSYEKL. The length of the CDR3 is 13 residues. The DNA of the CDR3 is TGCGCCAGCAGCCAAGGAGGAGGGGCTGGCTACACCTTC. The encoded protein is CASSQGGGAGYTF.

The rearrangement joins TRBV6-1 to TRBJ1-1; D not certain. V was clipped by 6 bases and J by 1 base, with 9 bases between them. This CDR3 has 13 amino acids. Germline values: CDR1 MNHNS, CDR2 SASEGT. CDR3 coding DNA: TGTGCCAGCAGCTCCATCACGAACACTGAAGCTTTCTTT. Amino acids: CASSSITNTEAFF.

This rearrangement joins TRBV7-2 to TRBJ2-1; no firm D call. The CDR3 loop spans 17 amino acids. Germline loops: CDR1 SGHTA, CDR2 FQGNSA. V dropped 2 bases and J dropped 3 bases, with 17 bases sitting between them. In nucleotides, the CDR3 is TGTGCCAGCAGCTTAATAGGGTCCAGGAATAACTACAATGAGCAGTTCTTC. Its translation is CASSLIGSRNNYNEQFF.